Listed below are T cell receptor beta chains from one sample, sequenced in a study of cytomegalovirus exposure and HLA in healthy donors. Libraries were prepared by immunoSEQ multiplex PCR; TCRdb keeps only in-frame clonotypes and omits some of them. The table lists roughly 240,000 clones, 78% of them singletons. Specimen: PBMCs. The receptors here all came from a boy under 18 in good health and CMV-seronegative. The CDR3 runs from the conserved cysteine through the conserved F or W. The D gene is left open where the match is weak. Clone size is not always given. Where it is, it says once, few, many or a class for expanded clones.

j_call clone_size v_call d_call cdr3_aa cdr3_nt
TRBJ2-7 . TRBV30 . CAWSVYGGSYEQYF TGTGCCTGGAGTGTTTACGGGGGCTCCTACGAGCAGTACTTC
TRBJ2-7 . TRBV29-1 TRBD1 CSAWDRRYEQYF TGCAGCGCCTGGGACAGACGATACGAGCAGTACTTC
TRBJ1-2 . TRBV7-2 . CASSAGANYGYTF TGTGCCAGCAGCGCCGGGGCTAACTATGGCTACACCTTC
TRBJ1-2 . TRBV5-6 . CASSLASAYGYTF TGTGCCAGCAGCTTGGCCAGTGCCTATGGCTACACCTTC
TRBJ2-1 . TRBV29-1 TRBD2 CSGSSGSRHEQFF TGCAGTGGCAGTAGCGGGAGTCGGCATGAGCAGTTCTTC
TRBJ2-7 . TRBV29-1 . CSVQPVGQPYEQYF TGCAGCGTTCAACCCGTAGGACAGCCCTACGAGCAGTACTTC
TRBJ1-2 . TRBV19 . CATSDNPEGYGYTF TGTGCCACTAGTGATAATCCGGAGGGCTATGGCTACACCTTC
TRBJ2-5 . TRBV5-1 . CASSGTTGRRGETQYF TGCGCCAGCAGCGGAACAACAGGGAGAAGAGGAGAGACCCAGTACTTC
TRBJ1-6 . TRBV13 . CASSSRRVLHF TGTGCCAGCAGCTCCCGTCGCGTCCTCCACTTT
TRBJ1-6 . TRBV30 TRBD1 CAWSSRRGGQGNSPLHF TGTGCCTGGAGTTCCCGACGAGGGGGACAGGGAAATTCACCCCTCCACTTT
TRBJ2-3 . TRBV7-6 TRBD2 CASSPFSGRGGGPDTQYF TGTGCCAGCAGCCCTTTTAGCGGGAGGGGGGGAGGTCCAGATACGCAGTATTTT
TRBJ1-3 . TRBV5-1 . CASSLAPGSGNTIYF TGCGCCAGCAGCTTGGCGCCAGGGTCAGGAAACACCATATATTTT
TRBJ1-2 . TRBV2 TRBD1 CASTPGQISGYTF TGTGCCAGCACCCCGGGACAGATAAGTGGCTACACCTTC
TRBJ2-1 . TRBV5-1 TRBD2 CASSLAASGSGHEQFF TGCGCCAGCAGCTTGGCCGCTAGCGGGAGTGGGCATGAGCAGTTCTTC
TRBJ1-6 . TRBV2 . CASSGQVKNSPLHF TGTGCCAGCAGTGGACAGGTTAAAAATTCACCCCTCCACTTT
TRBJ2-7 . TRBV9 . CASSLSRSSGLRGEQYF TGTGCCAGCAGCCTTTCCCGGAGTAGCGGCCTTAGGGGCGAGCAGTACTTC
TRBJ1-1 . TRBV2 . CASSEETRPEAFF TGTGCCAGCAGTGAGGAGACCCGACCTGAAGCTTTCTTT
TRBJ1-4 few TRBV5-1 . CASSLEQGHAGKLFF TGCGCCAGCAGCTTGGAACAAGGCCACGCAGGAAAACTGTTTTTT
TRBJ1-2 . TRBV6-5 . CASRPRQDRYGYTF TGTGCCAGCAGACCCAGACAGGACCGATATGGCTACACCTTC
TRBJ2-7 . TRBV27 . CASSLVQGEQYF TGTGCCAGCAGTTTAGTCCAGGGCGAGCAGTACTTC
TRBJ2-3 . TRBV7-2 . CASGSADTQYF TGTGCCAGCGGGAGCGCAGATACGCAGTATTTT
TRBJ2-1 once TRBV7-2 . CASSLGGQNNEQFF TGTGCCAGCAGCTTAGGGGGGCAAAACAATGAGCAGTTCTTC
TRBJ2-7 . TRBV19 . CASSITGVYEQYF TGTGCCAGTAGTATTACGGGAGTTTACGAGCAGTACTTC
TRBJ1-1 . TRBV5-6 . CASSLSSYSPQGAFF TGTGCCAGCAGCTTGAGTTCCTACTCACCCCAGGGGGCTTTCTTT
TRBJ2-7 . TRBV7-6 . CASSSDRSRHEQYF TGTGCCAGCAGCTCGGACAGAAGTCGGCACGAGCAGTACTTC
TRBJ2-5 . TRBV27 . CASSLSAGIKTQYF TGTGCCAGCAGTTTGTCCGCGGGCATAAAGACCCAGTACTTC
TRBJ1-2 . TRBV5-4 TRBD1 CASSFRTGQRTNYGYTF TGTGCCAGCAGCTTCCGGACAGGGCAACGGACTAACTATGGCTACACCTTC
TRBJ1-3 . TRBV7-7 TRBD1 CASSPDRVNTIYF TGTGCCAGCAGCCCCGACAGGGTAAACACCATATATTTT
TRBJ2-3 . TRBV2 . CASSEAGSTDTQYF TGTGCCAGCAGTGAGGCGGGGAGCACAGATACGCAGTATTTT
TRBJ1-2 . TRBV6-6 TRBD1 CASSPTDRAYGYTF TGTGCCAGCAGCCCCACGGACAGGGCCTATGGCTACACCTTC
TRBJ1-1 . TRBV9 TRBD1 CASSVGTEGTEAFF TGTGCCAGCAGCGTCGGGACAGAAGGCACTGAAGCTTTCTTT
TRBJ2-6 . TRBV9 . CASSDSRGRSTGANVLTF TGTGCCAGCAGCGACTCCCGGGGAAGGAGTACCGGGGCCAACGTCCTGACTTTC
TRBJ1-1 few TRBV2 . CASSEEREPFF TGTGCCAGCAGTGAAGAACGGGAACCTTTCTTT
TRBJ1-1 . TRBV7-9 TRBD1 CASTLSRGEAFF TGTGCCAGCACCTTATCCAGGGGGGAAGCTTTCTTT
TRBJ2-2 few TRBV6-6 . CASSHGTYTGELFF TGTGCCAGCAGCCACGGTACCTACACCGGGGAGCTGTTTTTT
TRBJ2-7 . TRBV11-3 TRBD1 CASSLVRTGDEQYF TGTGCCAGCAGCTTAGTTCGGACAGGGGACGAGCAGTACTTC
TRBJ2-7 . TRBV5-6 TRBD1 CASSHLRDRVIYEQYF TGTGCCAGCAGCCATCTCCGGGACAGGGTAATCTACGAGCAGTACTTC
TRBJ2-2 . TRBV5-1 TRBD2 CASSLARTSLHGGELFF TGCGCCAGCAGCTTGGCCAGGACTAGCCTCCACGGCGGGGAGCTGTTTTTT
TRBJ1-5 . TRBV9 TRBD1 CASSAGQGGAQPQHF TGTGCCAGCAGCGCGGGACAGGGGGGGGCTCAGCCCCAGCATTTT
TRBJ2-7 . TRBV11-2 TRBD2 CASSLDRLAWEQYF TGTGCCAGCAGCTTAGATCGACTAGCTTGGGAGCAGTACTTC
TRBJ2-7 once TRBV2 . CASSDPPKEQYF TGTGCCAGCAGTGACCCGCCTAAAGAGCAGTACTTC
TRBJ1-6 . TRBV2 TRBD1 CASDRERNSPLHF TGTGCCAGCGACAGGGAGCGTAATTCACCCCTCCACTTT
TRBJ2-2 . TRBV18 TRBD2 CASSLRTSGRWDTGELFF TGTGCCAGCTCACTGCGGACTAGCGGGAGGTGGGACACCGGGGAGCTGTTTTTT
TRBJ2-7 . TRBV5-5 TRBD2 CASSLASGGSSYEQYF TGTGCCAGCAGCTTGGCCAGCGGGGGTAGCTCCTACGAGCAGTACTTC
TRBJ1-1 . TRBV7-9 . CASSLESVEAFF TGTGCCAGCAGCTTAGAGTCGGTTGAAGCTTTCTTT
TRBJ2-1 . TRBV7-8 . CASSLDVRRDPGEQFF TGTGCCAGCAGCTTAGACGTGAGGCGGGACCCGGGTGAGCAGTTCTTC
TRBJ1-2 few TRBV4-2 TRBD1 CASSPTGEDYGYTF TGTGCCAGCAGCCCGACAGGGGAAGACTATGGCTACACCTTC
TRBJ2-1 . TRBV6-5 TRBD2 CASSYSRAGGPYEQFF TGTGCCAGCAGTTACTCGAGAGCGGGAGGTCCGTATGAGCAGTTCTTC
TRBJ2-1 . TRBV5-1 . CASNRGALNNEQFF TGCGCCAGCAATCGGGGGGCGCTTAATAATGAGCAGTTCTTC
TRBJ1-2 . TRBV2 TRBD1 CASSGQGNYGYTF TGTGCCAGCAGTGGACAGGGAAACTATGGCTACACCTTC